The present TCR beta chain was sequenced within a study of blood T cell repertoires in COVID-19. The CDR3 has 14 residues. The germline gives CDR1 MGHRA, CDR2 YSYEKL. The V gene lost 5 bases and the J gene lost 2 bases, with 12 bases spanning the gap. In the authors' workflow: Using reference gene primer amplification, nucleated cell counts were estimated. Profiling relied on immunoSEQ multiplex PCR, and the TCRdb table lists in-frame clones only, not all of them. The V and J calls and clone size are taken from that table; D and trimming were inferred from the DNA. The sample has hundreds of thousands of clones; 87% are singletons.

The TCR sequence derives from a woman aged 50 to 60 who had recovered from COVID-19. This chain connects TRBV4-1 to TRBJ2-5, with a possible D match to TRBD2 (6 bases). The sample comprised peripheral blood. CDR3 DNA sequence: TGCGCCAGCAGCACACCGCGGGGTCAAGAGACCCAGTACTTC. It yields the protein CASSTPRGQETQYF.